This entry lists 31 T cell receptor beta chains sequenced from one sample in a study of cytomegalovirus exposure and HLA in healthy donors. The PCR contained 60 Vbeta and 13 Jbeta primers. Clones were sequenced by immunoSEQ multiplex PCR, and TCRdb holds only the in-frame ones, with some missing. Found here are some 180,000 clones, 77% of them singletons; the top ten hold about 1.5%. What was sequenced was PBMCs. Receptors were obtained from a young man in good health and CMV-seronegative.

The gene calls are TRBV12-5 and TRBJ1-4, with TRBD1 identical over 8 bases. Germline CDR1 and CDR2: LGHNT and FRNRAP. The CDR3 totals 14 residues. V was clipped by 1 base and J by 8 bases; unmatched bases: 3. The DNA of the CDR3 is TGTGCTAGTGGTTTGGATACAGGGGGGGAAAAACTGTTTTTT. The encoded protein is CASGLDTGGEKLFF.

The V call is TRBV27, the J call TRBJ2-5, with TRBD2 matching over 9 bases. The J call is uncertain, as TRBJ2-7 better fits the DNA end. Looked up from germline, CDR1 is MNHEY and CDR2 is SMNVEV (reference sequence). This CDR3 region has 17 residues. The CDR3: CASSLFSGSGLAAEQYF. In DNA form, the CDR3 reads TGTGCCAGCAGTTTATTTTCCGGATCGGGACTAGCCGCCGAGCAGTACTTC.

This clone was counted only a few times. The rearrangement uses TRBV30 and TRBJ1-2; D might be TRBD1 (6 bases). The length of the CDR3 is 13 residues. V lost 3 bases and J 7 bases, leaving 15 bases between the germline ends. Per the germline V gene, CDR1 is GTSNPN and CDR2 is SVGIG (reference sequence). The DNA of the CDR3 is TGTGCCTGGAGCACCATCCAGGGGTGTGGCTACACCTTC. Amino acid sequence: CAWSTIQGCGYTF.

This clone was recorded once. J is TRBJ1-1 and V is TRBV9; D unclear. The germline V and J ends were trimmed by 4 bases and 1 base, with 5 bases remaining between them. Germline CDR1 is SGDLS and CDR2 is YYNGEE. The CDR3 consists of 12 residues. The CDR3 here is CASSTENTEAFF. The CDR3 nucleotides read TGTGCCAGCAGCACTGAGAACACTGAAGCTTTCTTT.

The V call is TRBV18, the J call TRBJ1-2, with D uncertain. V lost 3 bases to trimming and J lost 0 bases, with 8 bases between them. Germline V CDR1 and CDR2: KGHSH, LQKENI. The CDR3 has 14 residues. The CDR3 spells CASSPASTNYGYTF. The CDR3 DNA reads TGTGCCAGCTCACCGGCCAGTACTAACTATGGCTACACCTTC.

This rearrangement joins TRBV30 to TRBJ2-7; 13 bases are shared with TRBD2. J was trimmed by 6 bases and V by 2 bases; bases with no gene match: 7. Germline values: CDR1 GTSNPN, CDR2 SVGIG (reference sequence). The CDR3 loop spans 15 amino acids. In nucleotides, the CDR3 is TGTGCCTGGAGTCAGCGACTAGCGGGGGGCCGCGAGCAGTACTTC. As protein: CAWSQRLAGGREQYF. The entire variable domain, with the rest obtained from reference TRBV30 and TRBJ2-7, is as follows: SQTIHQWPATLVQPVGSPLSLECTVEGTSNPNLYWYRQAAGRGLQLLFYSVGIGQISSEVPQNLSASRPQDRQFILSSKKLLLSDSGFYLCAWSQRLAGGREQYFGPGTRLTVT.

This rearrangement joins TRBV19 to TRBJ2-7; TRBD1 might be the D (5 bases). The V gene lost 2 bases and the J gene lost 6 bases, with 11 bases spanning the gap. This CDR3 spans 13 amino acids. Germline V gives CDR1 LNHDA, CDR2 SQIVND (reference sequence). The CDR3 DNA follows: TGTGCCAGTAGTATACGAAGGGGTAGCGAGCAGTACTTC. This translates into CASSIRRGSEQYF.

V and J are TRBV29-1 and TRBJ1-3; D remains unclear. Per the germline V gene, CDR1 is SQVTM and CDR2 is ANQGSEA. The CDR3 is 14 amino acids. V was trimmed by 6 bases and J by 0 bases, leaving 12 bases between them. CDR3 bases: TGCAGCGTCGAGGTCGGAAGCTCTGGAAACACCATATATTTT. This sequence encodes CSVEVGSSGNTIYF. Using reference TRBV29-1 and TRBJ1-3 for the parts outside the CDR3, the full variable domain is SAVISQKPSRDICQRGTSLTIQCQVDSQVTMMFWYRQQPGQSLTLIATANQGSEATYESGFVIDKFPISRPNLTFSTLTVSNMSPEDSSIYLCSVEVGSSGNTIYFGEGSWLTVV.

The V call is TRBV30, the J call TRBJ2-1, with 10 bases identical to TRBD2. V was clipped by 2 bases and J by 15 bases; unmatched bases: 13. CDR3 size: 14 residues. In germline, CDR1 is GTSNPN, CDR2 SVGIG (reference sequence). The CDR3 region is CAWSTRLAGSGGFF. The DNA for the CDR3 is TGTGCCTGGAGTACGAGACTAGCGGGTTCCGGCGGGTTCTTC.

This clone was seen just once. The chain joins TRBV2 to TRBJ2-5, with D perhaps TRBD1 (6 bases). This CDR3 is 18 amino acids long. Germline loops: CDR1 SNHLY, CDR2 FYNNEI. V lost 2 bases and J 4 bases, leaving 23 bases between the germline ends. The CDR3 is CASSEPRTGKGVGETQYF. For the CDR3, the DNA is TGTGCCAGCAGTGAACCCCGCACAGGGAAGGGGGTGGGAGAGACCCAGTACTTC.

The chain combines TRBV18 with TRBJ2-1; the match to TRBD2 covers 9 bases. The V gene's germline CDR1 is KGHSH and CDR2 LQKENI. The V segment lost 2 bases and the J segment 9 bases; nucleotides outside the gene matches: 11. The CDR3 contains 16 residues. CDR3 amino acids: CASSPTGLARNSEQFF. The CDR3 DNA follows: TGTGCCAGCTCACCAACCGGACTAGCGAGGAATAGTGAGCAGTTCTTC.

This sequence joins TRBV5-1 and TRBJ1-2; 9 bases map to TRBD1. V gave up 3 bases and J gave up 3 bases; unmatched junction bases: 3. This CDR3 region has 14 residues. The germline V gene has CDR1 SGHRS and CDR2 YFSETQ. CDR3 protein: CASSWTGDYYGYTF. CDR3 nucleotide sequence: TGCGCCAGCAGCTGGACAGGGGATTACTATGGCTACACCTTC.

This clone was detected only a few times. The chain combines TRBV7-9 with TRBJ2-1; maybe TRBD2 (7 bases). The V gene's germline CDR1 is SEHNR and CDR2 FQNEAQ (reference sequence). With 3 bases removed from V and 5 bases from J, the gap between germline ends came to 14 bases. The CDR3 runs 15 residues. The CDR3 DNA reads TGTGCCAGCAGCTTGGTCGGCGGGGGCGACAATGAGCAGTTCTTC. Translation gives CASSLVGGGDNEQFF.

The rearrangement uses TRBV21-1 and TRBJ2-3; the table assigns TRBD1, which was not confirmed against the DNA. TRBV21-1 is termed a pseudogene. This CDR3 is 15 amino acids long. This CDR3 is CASSKAFATTDTQYF. Here the CDR3 DNA reads TGTGCCAGCAGCAAAGCGTTTGCCACAACAGATACGCAGTATTTT.

The chain has TRBV9 and TRBJ2-1; a possible D gene is TRBD2 (6 bases). The CDR3 extends over 16 amino acids. Between the trimmed V and J ends, which lost 3 bases and 7 bases, there was a span of 20 bases. Germline-derived CDR1 and CDR2 are SGDLS and YYNGEE. The CDR3 sequence: CASSERAHSRENEQFF. The CDR3 nucleotides are TGTGCCAGCAGCGAACGGGCCCATTCCCGGGAGAATGAGCAGTTCTTC.

Turning to this clone: At one boundary the junction diverges from the germline segment, which might be a read error. The V gene is TRBV6-1, the J gene TRBJ1-2; the match to TRBD1 covers 9 bases. The CDR3 consists of 13 residues. Germline V lookup: CDR1 MNHNS, CDR2 SASEGT. CDR3 nucleotide sequence: TGTGCCAGCACTTGGACAGGGGACTATGGCTACCCCTTC. It is translated as CASTWTGDYGYPF.

This clone was observed a handful of times. The CDR3 is CASSFDGQDNQPQHF. The DNA of the CDR3 is TGCGCCAGCAGCTTTGATGGACAAGACAATCAGCCCCAGCATTTT. V gene TRBV5-1 combines with J gene TRBJ1-5, with D maybe TRBD1 (5 bases). Trimming cost V 2 bases and J 3 bases, with 12 bases left between them. The CDR3 spans 15 residues. CDR1 SGHRS and CDR2 YFSETQ come from the germline V gene.

CDR3 coding DNA: TGTGCCAGCTCACCACTGGAACAGGGTTATTCACCCCTCCACTTT. It specifies CASSPLEQGYSPLHF. The chain has TRBV18 and TRBJ1-6; TRBD1 might be the D (6 bases). The CDR3 spans 15 residues. Germline CDR1 and CDR2: KGHSH and LQKENI. Trimming took off 1 base at V and 8 bases at J, with 12 bases between the two ends.

About this clone: The junction and the germline gene differ at one end; a read error may be behind it. V and J are TRBV7-9 and TRBJ2-5; D may be TRBD2 (6 bases). The CDR3 extends over 14 amino acids. Germline CDR1 and CDR2: SEHNR and FQNEAQ (reference sequence). The CDR3 coding sequence is TGTTCCAGCAGCACTCAGGGACTCGGGGAGACCCAGTACTTC. Its protein is CSSSTQGLGETQYF.

This clone is classed as medium-sized. This chain joins TRBV19 and TRBJ1-5; D may be TRBD1 (6 bases). The germline V gene has CDR1 LNHDA and CDR2 SQIVND (reference sequence). The V gene lost 8 bases and the J gene lost 5 bases, with 19 bases spanning the gap. The CDR3 sequence is 15 residues long. This CDR3 reads CASVRGGGGHQPQHF. CDR3 bases: TGTGCCAGTGTAAGGGGAGGGGGAGGGCATCAGCCCCAGCATTTT.

A word on this clone: Different DNA sequences within this sample yield the same CDR3. This rearrangement joins TRBV7-2 to TRBJ2-1; 10 bases fit TRBD1. The CDR3 is made up of 14 amino acids. The J segment lost 5 bases and the V segment lost 3 bases, leaving 1 base of the junction unmatched. The germline gives CDR1 SGHTA, CDR2 FQGNSA. The CDR3 coding sequence is TGTGCCAGCAGCTTGGGACAGGGGCACAATGAGCAGTTCTTC. It encodes CASSLGQGHNEQFF. Full variable domain (missing parts from reference TRBV7-2 and TRBJ2-1): GAGVSQSPSNKVTEKGKDVELRCDPISGHTALYWYRQSLGQGLEFLIYFQGNSAPDKSGLPSDRFSAERTGGSVSTLTIQRTQQEDSAVYLCASSLGQGHNEQFFGPGTRLTVL.

The V call is TRBV6-1, the J call TRBJ1-2; 10 bases agree with TRBD1. CDR1 and CDR2 (germline): MNHNS, SASEGT. This CDR3 spans 14 amino acids. Trimming took 5 bases from V and 3 from J; bases not matched to a gene: 3. DNA of the CDR3: TGTGCCAGCAGTCAGGGACAGGGGTACTATGGCTACACCTTC. This translates into CASSQGQGYYGYTF.

The chain links TRBV7-9 to TRBJ2-5; TRBD2 aligns across 8 bases. V was pared by 7 bases and J by 5 bases, with 6 bases of the junction left unmatched. Germline V gives CDR1 SEHNR, CDR2 FQNEAQ (reference sequence). This CDR3 spans 13 amino acids. The CDR3 here is CASTRAGVETQYF. The DNA for the CDR3 is TGTGCCAGCACCCGAGCGGGAGTGGAGACCCAGTACTTC.

This clone was counted a single time. The chain is built from TRBV11-3 and TRBJ2-3; no firm D call. This CDR3 spans 18 amino acids. Germline lookup yields CDR1 SGHNT and CDR2 YENEEA. V lost 1 base and J 1 base, leaving 18 bases between the germline ends. The CDR3 nucleotides are TGTGCCAGCAGCTTAGCTCCGCTAGTCAGTGGCGGCACAGATACGCAGTATTTT. It specifies CASSLAPLVSGGTDTQYF. The full variable domain, completed using reference TRBV11-3 and TRBJ2-3, is EAGVVQSPRYKIIEKKQPVAFWCNPISGHNTLYWYLQNLGQGPELLIRYENEEAVDDSQLPKDRFSAERLKGVDSTLKIQPAELGDSAVYLCASSLAPLVSGGTDTQYFGPGTRLTVL.

The gene calls are TRBV9 and TRBJ2-7; D might be TRBD2 (6 bases). The germline gives CDR1 SGDLS, CDR2 YYNGEE. CDR3 length: 15 amino acids. With 3 bases removed from V and 0 bases from J, the gap between germline ends came to 13 bases. CDR3 DNA sequence: TGTGCCAGCAGCGCCGGCGGGGACCACTCCTACGAGCAGTACTTC. Translating gives CASSAGGDHSYEQYF.

This clone came up a few times. The V call is TRBV11-2, the J call TRBJ2-7; no reliable D call. V was shortened by 7 bases and J by 3 bases, with 10 bases between the two germline ends. The CDR3 is 12 amino acids. Germline CDR1 SGHAT, CDR2 FQNNGV. The chain's CDR3 is CASTSGYYEQYF. CDR3 DNA: TGTGCCAGCACCTCGGGTTACTACGAGCAGTACTTC. Drawing the rest from reference TRBV11-2 and TRBJ2-7, the complete variable domain is EAGVAQSPRYKIIEKRQSVAFWCNPISGHATLYWYQQILGQGPKLLIQFQNNGVVDDSQLPKDRFSAERLKGVDSTLKIQPAKLEDSAVYLCASTSGYYEQYFGPGTRLTVT.

This chain uses TRBV4-3 with TRBJ1-6; a possible D gene is TRBD1 (6 bases). The CDR3 has 16 residues. Germline V lookup: CDR1 LGHNA, CDR2 YSLEER. Trimming removed 2 bases at V and 8 bases at J, with 16 bases between. The CDR3 reads CASSQRRGGRDSPLHF. In DNA, the CDR3 is TGCGCCAGCAGCCAACGAAGGGGGGGGAGGGATTCACCCCTCCACTTT.

About this clone: One junction end does not reproduce the germline sequence, and a read error may be involved. This chain uses TRBV7-9 with TRBJ1-2; D is perhaps TRBD1 (5 bases). Germline V gives CDR1 SEHNR, CDR2 FQNEAQ (reference sequence). The CDR3 runs to 14 residues. In nucleotides, the CDR3 is TGTGCCAGCAGCCCTTCTTTATGGGACTATGGCTACCCCTTC. Translation: CASSPSLWDYGYPF.

The V call is TRBV6-6, the J call TRBJ1-2; possible D gene TRBD1, 6 bases. CDR1 is MNHNY and CDR2 is SVGAGI in the germline V gene (reference sequence). CDR3 length equals 14 residues. V dropped 8 bases and J dropped 7 bases, with 20 bases sitting between them. CDR3 amino acids: CASSSGQLGGGYTF. Written as DNA, the CDR3 is TGTGCCAGCTCCTCCGGACAGTTAGGCGGTGGCTACACCTTC.

This clone has a handful of counts. The CDR3 loop is CASSVEVRGEQYF. The CDR3 DNA reads TGTGCCAGCAGCGTAGAAGTCAGGGGCGAGCAGTACTTC. J is TRBJ2-7 and V is TRBV9, with D perhaps matching TRBD1 (6 bases). The CDR3 spans 13 residues. In germline, CDR1 is SGDLS, CDR2 YYNGEE. V shed 0 bases and J shed 6 bases, with 10 bases lying between them.

The table lists this clone with a few counts. J is TRBJ2-7 and V is TRBV4-1, with 9 bases aligning to TRBD2. The CDR3 contains 16 residues. Trimming took 1 base from V and 0 from J; bases not matched to a gene: 4. Germline CDR1 and CDR2: MGHRA and YSYEKL. For the CDR3, the DNA is TGCGCCAGCAGCCAAGGACTAGCGGTAAACTCCTACGAGCAGTACTTC. Translation gives CASSQGLAVNSYEQYF.